This T cell receptor (beta chain) was obtained from a study of blood T cell repertoires in COVID-19 (dated by TCRdb to 2020 to 2022). Context from the whole study: The collaborator samples originated in the United States, Italy and Spain and spanned the acute and convalescent phases of COVID-19. The material from the prospective study consisted of cDNA or gDNA derived from T cells, B-cell-depleted T cells, or PBMCs. The dataset comprised deeply sampled blood TCRbeta repertoires from subjects exposed to, actively infected with, or recovered from COVID-19. A freely available public database, intended as a resource for researchers studying the immune response to SARS-CoV-2, is where the repertoires were released. Samples were obtained from the ongoing ImmuneRACE study (first 160 participants) and from 1,254 subjects provided by 6 global collaborators. Nearly every sample came with metadata listing a de-identified subject ID, COVID-19 status, age in years and sex. Where HLA class I and class II types were available, the types were taken from metadata supplied by the sample provider, not from assay-based typing.

Turning to this clone: Its antigen is not yet known. No much larger clonotype is one base removed from it; base qualities were not supplied.

The immunoSEQ Assay, a bias-controlled multiplex PCR, was used to amplify TCRbeta CDR3 regions from genomic DNA. The paper's processing steps were these. Nucleated cell counts per sample were estimated from amplification of reference gene primers within the assay. To quantify the absolute abundance of each unique TCRbeta CDR3 rearrangement, sequence reads were collapsed and filtered. For each sample, productive Simpson clonality was calculated as the square root of Simpson's diversity index across productive rearrangements. The table was pulled from immuneACCESS by TCRdb, which kept in-frame rearrangements only. Such tables lose some clones; where checked, under half of the loss comes from unresolved V genes, and the rest has no known cause. D and trimming come from the DNA, and the V and J calls and clone size come from that table. This sample lists 190,000 or so clones; 85% were detected once. Of the sample, 0.95% is held by the ten largest clones.

Broad study findings and their caveats: The quantity of clinical and demographic metadata differed by source and by participant and was supplied without curation.

One collaborating source in Seattle enrolled patients while the patients were actively infected and followed the patients over time throughout the course of disease. The collaborating institutions used their own protocols to collect whole blood in K2EDTA tubes. For TCRbeta analysis, collaborators shipped samples in one of three forms: frozen whole blood, isolated PBMCs, or DNA extracted from either of those sample types. The CDR3 holds 15 amino acids from the cysteine to the phenylalanine. Only the CDR3 DNA stays, 45 bases, in frame from base 1. The germline V gene (reference sequence) supplies CDR1 MNHEY and CDR2 SMNVEV. V gives up 5 bases and J gives up 3 bases, and the segment between their germline ends measures 17 bases.

Here the chain combines TRBV27 and TRBJ2-7; the D gene is possibly TRBD2, with 7 bases matching. This TCR was recovered from a man between 60 and 75 years old with COVID-19, enrolled during active disease. Sequencing was done on a sample of peripheral blood. The CDR3 has the sequence CASSQTSLGHYEQYF. The DNA sequence follows: TGTGCCAGCAGTCAGACTAGCTTGGGACACTACGAGCAGTACTTC.